The rows below give T cell receptor beta chains drawn from one sample of a study of cytomegalovirus exposure and HLA in healthy donors. TCRdb keeps only in-frame clones here, not all; method: immunoSEQ multiplex PCR. The sample has roughly 130,000 clones, roughly 88% seen once. Source material: PBMCs. The receptors shown here come from a man aged 50 to 59 in good health and CMV-seronegative. CDR3s include the opening cysteine and the closing phenylalanine or tryptophan. Clone sizes are given selectively: once, few, many, or a class where the clone is expanded.

V,size,CDR3
TRBV5-6,-,CASQAAGGKNIQYF
TRBV6-5,-,CASSNPLSPEQYF
TRBV7-8,-,CASSPGAGGIPQETQYF
TRBV7-8,-,CASSIYRGEDNEQFF
TRBV29-1,-,CSATGPTDTQYF
TRBV9,-,CASSVLDSPYEQYF
TRBV18,-,CASSRGQGLWNTEAFF
TRBV19,few,CASSEQNNSPLHF
TRBV4-1,-,CASSQGTSGGANEQFF
TRBV6-5,once,CASSRSGTGVYEQYF
TRBV6-1,-,CASSEAGQGAFYGYTF
TRBV7-8,-,CASSLAAGGIYEQYF
TRBV5-8,-,CASSRTVGGNEQFF
TRBV13,-,CASSLRGNSNQPQHF
TRBV23-1,-,CASSPGQGQQPQHF
TRBV11-1,-,CASSFRGVTDTQYF
TRBV2,-,CASSLGGYEQYF
TRBV6-5,-,CASSYGRPTEAFF
TRBV11-2,-,CASSLTLARSTDTQYF
TRBV7-9,-,CATKSTRQGPTGELFF
TRBV5-6,-,CASSFAGRGADTGELFF
TRBV4-1,-,CASSQGTSGLYEQYF
TRBV7-2,-,CASSRDRGFRSQHF
TRBV2,-,CASSRDRYEQYF
TRBV5-4,few,CASSLGLGVEQFF
TRBV6-9,-,CASSSSVGGPSYEQYF
TRBV13,-,CASSLGANNRGGKLFF
TRBV7-9,once,CASSAIPLRGRVSREQFF
TRBV6-6,once,CASSSNGGSYNEQFF
TRBV19,-,CASTTWEGRLNTGELFF
TRBV11-2,few,CASSPRTEPTLHF
TRBV2,-,CASVRGRGSPLHF
TRBV9,-,CASSVGRGTPGIQYF
TRBV2,few,CASRQSGGGNTIYF
TRBV18,-,CASSLEETQYF
TRBV6-4,-,CASSARGTGVDEQYF